A single T cell receptor beta chain is shown here with its context. Its antigen is not identified. The source of the sample is a study of shared clonotypes between healthy human individuals. Study-level information: Participating donors consisted of a couple of women and a few men aged 18 to 49.

Several immunoSEQ plates held equal portions of the genomic DNA taken from each subset. Original methodology: Sequence data from immunoSEQ were junction-only and lacked quality scores; consequently, filtering differed. This table comes from immunoSEQ multiplex PCR, and its TCRdb copy is limited to in-frame clones, with some not included. The DNA gave D and trimming, while V, J and clone size come from that table. The data hold around 1.9 million clones, with around 93% observed a single time. In the naive CD8 group, cells lacked CD45RO and were positively selected for CCR7, so terminally differentiated effector memory CD45RA+ cells were left out. Whole-study results and caveats: Blood was the only sampled material, and tissue repertoires likely differ.

Germline V gene sequence: CDR1 SEHNR, CDR2 FQNEAQ (reference sequence). Trimming removed 4 bases at V and 2 bases at J, with 11 bases between. This CDR3 has 14 residues. The receptor was isolated from a man between 18 and 35 years old in good health. Some clones in this sample may be carry-over from other donors' samples. Source material: naive CD8+ T cells from PBMCs. This chain links TRBV7-9 with TRBJ2-5; tentative D call: TRBD2 (5 bases). DNA for the CDR3: TGTGCCAGCAGCTCTCCCGGGATACAAGAGACCCAGTACTTC. Its protein is CASSSPGIQETQYF.